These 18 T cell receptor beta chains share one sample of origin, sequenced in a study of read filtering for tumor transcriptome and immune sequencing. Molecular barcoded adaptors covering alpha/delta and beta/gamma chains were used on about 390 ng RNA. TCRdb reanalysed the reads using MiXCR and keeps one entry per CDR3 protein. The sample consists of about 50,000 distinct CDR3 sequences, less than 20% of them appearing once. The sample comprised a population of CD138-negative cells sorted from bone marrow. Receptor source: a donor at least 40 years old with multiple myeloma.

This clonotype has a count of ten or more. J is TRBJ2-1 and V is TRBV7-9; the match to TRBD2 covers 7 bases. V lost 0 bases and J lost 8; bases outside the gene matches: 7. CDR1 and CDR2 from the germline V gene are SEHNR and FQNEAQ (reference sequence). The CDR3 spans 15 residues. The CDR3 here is CASSLAGLVADEQFF. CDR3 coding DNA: TGTGCCAGCAGCTTAGCCGGACTAGTGGCGGATGAGCAGTTCTTC.

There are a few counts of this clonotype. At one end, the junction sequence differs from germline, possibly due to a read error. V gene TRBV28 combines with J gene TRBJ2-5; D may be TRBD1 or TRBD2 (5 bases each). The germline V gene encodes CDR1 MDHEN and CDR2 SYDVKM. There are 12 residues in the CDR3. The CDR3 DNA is TGTGCCAGCAGCCACCAGCCGGGACCCACCTCGTTT. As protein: CASSHQPGPTSF.

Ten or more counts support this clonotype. The CDR3 nucleotides are TGTGCCAGCAGCCCCTCCCCGGGACTAAGCACAGATACGCAGTATTTT. This encodes CASSPSPGLSTDTQYF. This chain links TRBV5-6 with TRBJ2-3; TRBD2 agrees at 7 bases. Germline CDR1 SGHDT, CDR2 YYEEEE. Trimming removed 4 bases from V and 0 bases from J; junction bases left unmatched: 8. The length of the CDR3 is 16 residues.

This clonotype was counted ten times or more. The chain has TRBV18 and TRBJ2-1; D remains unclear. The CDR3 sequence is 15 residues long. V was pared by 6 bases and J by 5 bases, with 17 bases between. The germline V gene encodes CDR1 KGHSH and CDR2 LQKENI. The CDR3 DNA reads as TGTGCCAGCTCGACCTCTTACCGACTCAACAATGAGCAGTTCTTC. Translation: CASSTSYRLNNEQFF.

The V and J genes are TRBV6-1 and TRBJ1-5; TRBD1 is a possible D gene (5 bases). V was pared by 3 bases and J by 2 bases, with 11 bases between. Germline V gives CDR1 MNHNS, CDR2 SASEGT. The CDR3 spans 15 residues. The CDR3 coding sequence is TGTGCCAGCAGTGATTGGCAGGGTGGCAATCAGCCCCAGCATTTT. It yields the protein CASSDWQGGNQPQHF.

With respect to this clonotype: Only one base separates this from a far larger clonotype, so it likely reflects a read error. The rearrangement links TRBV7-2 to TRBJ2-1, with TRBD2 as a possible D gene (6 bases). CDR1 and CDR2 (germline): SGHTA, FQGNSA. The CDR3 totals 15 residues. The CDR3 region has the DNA TGTGCCAGCTGCTTAGTCGCGGGATGGTACAATGAGCAGTTCTTC. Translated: CASCLVAGWYNEQFF.

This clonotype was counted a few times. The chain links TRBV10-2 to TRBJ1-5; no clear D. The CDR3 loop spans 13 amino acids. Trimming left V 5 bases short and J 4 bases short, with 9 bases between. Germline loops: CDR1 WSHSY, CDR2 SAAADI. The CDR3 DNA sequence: TGCGCCAGCAGTCAGACCGAGAATCAGCCCCAGCATTTT. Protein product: CASSQTENQPQHF.

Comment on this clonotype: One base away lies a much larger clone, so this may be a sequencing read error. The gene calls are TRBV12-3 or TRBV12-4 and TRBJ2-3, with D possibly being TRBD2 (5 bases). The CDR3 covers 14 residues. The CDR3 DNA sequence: TGTGCCAGCACCGAATGGGAGAGCACAGATACGCAGTGTTTT. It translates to CASTEWESTDTQCF.

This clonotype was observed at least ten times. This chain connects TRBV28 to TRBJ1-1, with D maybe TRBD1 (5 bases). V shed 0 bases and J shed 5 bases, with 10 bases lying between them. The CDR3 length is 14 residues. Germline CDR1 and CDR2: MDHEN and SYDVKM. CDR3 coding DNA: TGTGCCAGCAGTTTATGGGTCAGGGTAACTGAAGCTTTCTTT. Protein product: CASSLWVRVTEAFF.

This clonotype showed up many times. The CDR3, as DNA: TGCAGCGTTGTTACGCTGGACAGGGGCTACGAGCAGTACTTC. It is translated as CSVVTLDRGYEQYF. The genes are TRBV29-1 and TRBJ2-7, with 9 bases fitting TRBD1. V lost 4 bases and J lost 3; bases outside the gene matches: 7. CDR3 size: 14 residues. Germline values: CDR1 SQVTM, CDR2 ANQGSEA.

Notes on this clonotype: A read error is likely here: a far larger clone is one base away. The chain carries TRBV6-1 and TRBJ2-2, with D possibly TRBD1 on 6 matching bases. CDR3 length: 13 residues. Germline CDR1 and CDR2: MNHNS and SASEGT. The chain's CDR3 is CAGSGGDTGELFF. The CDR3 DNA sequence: TGTGCCGGCAGTGGGGGCGACACCGGGGAGCTGTTTTTT.

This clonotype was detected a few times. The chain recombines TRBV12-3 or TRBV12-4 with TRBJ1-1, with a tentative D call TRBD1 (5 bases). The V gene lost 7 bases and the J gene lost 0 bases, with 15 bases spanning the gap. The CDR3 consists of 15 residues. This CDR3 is CASTPWGTMNTEAFF. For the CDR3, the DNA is TGTGCCAGCACCCCCTGGGGGACCATGAACACTGAAGCTTTCTTT.

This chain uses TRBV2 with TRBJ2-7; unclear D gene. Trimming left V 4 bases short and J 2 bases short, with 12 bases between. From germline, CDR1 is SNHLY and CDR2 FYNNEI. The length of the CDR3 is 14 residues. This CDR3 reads CASSADSSTYEQYF. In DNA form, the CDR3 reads TGTGCCAGCAGTGCCGACTCATCAACCTACGAGCAGTACTTC.

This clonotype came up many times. As DNA, the CDR3 is TGCGCCAGCAGCTCCCAAGGGGGAACCACCTACAATGAGCAGTTCTTC. Translation gives CASSSQGGTTYNEQFF. The chain is built from TRBV5-1 and TRBJ2-1; the D gene is possibly TRBD1 (6 bases). The V end lost 3 bases, the J end lost 2 bases, and 15 bases lay between the germline ends. From germline, CDR1 is SGHRS and CDR2 YFSETQ. The CDR3 is 16 residues long.

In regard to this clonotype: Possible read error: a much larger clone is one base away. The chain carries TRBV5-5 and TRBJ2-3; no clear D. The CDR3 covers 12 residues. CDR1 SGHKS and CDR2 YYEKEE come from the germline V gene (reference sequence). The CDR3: CAGSLLRDTQYF. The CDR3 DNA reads TGTGCCGGCAGCTTGCTACGAGATACGCAGTATTTT. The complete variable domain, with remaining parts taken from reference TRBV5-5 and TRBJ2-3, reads DAGVTQSPTHLIKTRGQQVTLRCSPISGHKSVSWYQQVLGQGPQFIFQYYEKEERGRGNFPDRFSARQFPNYSSELNVNALLLGDSALYLCAGSLLRDTQYFGPGTRLTVL.

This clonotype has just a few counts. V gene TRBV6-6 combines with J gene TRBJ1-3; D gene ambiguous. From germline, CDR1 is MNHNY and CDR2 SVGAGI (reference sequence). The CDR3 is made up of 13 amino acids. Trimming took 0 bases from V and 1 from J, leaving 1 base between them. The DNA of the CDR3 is TGTGCCAGCAGTTACTCGTCTGGAAACACCATATATTTT. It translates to CASSYSSGNTIYF.

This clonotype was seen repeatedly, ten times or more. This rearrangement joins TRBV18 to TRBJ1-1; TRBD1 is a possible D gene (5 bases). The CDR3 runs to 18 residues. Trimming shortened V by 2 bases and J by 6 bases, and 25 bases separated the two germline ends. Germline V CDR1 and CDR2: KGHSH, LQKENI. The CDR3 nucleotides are TGTGCCAGCTCACCAGCAGTCGGTAGGGGCCTAAAGGTCCCTGAAGCTTTCTTT. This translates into CASSPAVGRGLKVPEAFF.

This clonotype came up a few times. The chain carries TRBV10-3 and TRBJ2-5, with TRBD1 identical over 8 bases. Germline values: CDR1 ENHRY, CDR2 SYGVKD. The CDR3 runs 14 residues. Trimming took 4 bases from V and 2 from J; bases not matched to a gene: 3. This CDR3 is CAISGQGKQETQYF. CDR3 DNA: TGTGCCATCAGTGGACAGGGGAAGCAAGAGACCCAGTACTTC.